Listed below are T cell receptor beta chains from one sample, sequenced in a study of blood T cell repertoires in COVID-19. Produced via immunoSEQ multiplex PCR; TCRdb's table is partial and in-frame only. The sample holds some 350,000 clones; about 87% are singletons and the top ten take about 5.2%. Material for sequencing was PBMCs or T cells enriched from blood (not recorded which). These receptors were collected from a woman in her 30s who had recovered from COVID-19. Each CDR3 is given with its conserved first and last residue. A D gene is named only where the DNA matches it firmly. Clone size appears in some rows only: once, few, many, or a class for an expanded clone.

j_call v_call clone_size d_call cdr3_nt cdr3_aa
TRBJ1-6 TRBV7-9 . TRBD1 TGTGCCAGCAGGGAGACAACCGGGACAGGGGGTACTTCACCCCTCCACTTT CASRETTGTGGTSPLHF
TRBJ1-4 TRBV2 . TRBD1 TGTGCCAGCAGCCCTATAGGACAGGGAGAGGATGAAAAACTGTTTTTT CASSPIGQGEDEKLFF
TRBJ1-1 TRBV6-1 . . TGTGCCAGCAGTGAAACGCAGGGAGAAGCTTTCTTT CASSETQGEAFF
TRBJ2-1 TRBV4-2 . TRBD2 TGTGCCAGCAGCCAACGGGGGTCTAGCGGGGCCGTTGGATCCTACAATGAGCAGTTCTTC CASSQRGSSGAVGSYNEQFF
TRBJ2-3 TRBV10-1 . . TGCGCCAGCAGTGAGTCGCCCAGGGGTGCCGGCAGCGAGCAGTATTTT CASSESPRGAGSEQYF
TRBJ2-1 TRBV24-1 . TRBD1 TGTGCCACCAGTGATAGCTCTGACAGGGCGAGGTTCTACAATGAGCAGTTCTTC CATSDSSDRARFYNEQFF
TRBJ2-5 TRBV7-2 . TRBD2 TGTGCCAGCAGCCGGACGAGCGGGGCAGAGACCCAGTACTTC CASSRTSGAETQYF
TRBJ1-3 TRBV4-3 . . TGCGCCAGCAGCCAAGATCTTACTTACTCTGGAAACACCATATATTTT CASSQDLTYSGNTIYF
TRBJ1-2 TRBV5-1 . TRBD1 TGCGCCAGCAGCTTGGCCGACAGGGAGGATGGCTACACCTTC CASSLADREDGYTF
TRBJ1-1 TRBV10-3 few . TGTGCCATCGGATCGGGACTCCCGGAAGCTTTCTTT CAIGSGLPEAFF
TRBJ1-1 TRBV13 . . TGTGCCAGCAGCCCAGCACAGGGAGTGTGGGCTGAAGCTTTCTTT CASSPAQGVWAEAFF
TRBJ1-2 TRBV12-3/TRBV12-4 . TRBD1 TGTGCCAGCAGTTTACGGAGGGGGCGGGGCTACACCTTC CASSLRRGRGYTF
TRBJ2-1 TRBV27 . TRBD1 TGTGCCAGCAGTACGAACCCAGGGGGTGAGCAGTTCTTC CASSTNPGGEQFF
TRBJ2-5 TRBV18 . . TGTGCCAGCTCACCCCTCCAGGGGACCCCTGGGGAGACCCAGTACTTC CASSPLQGTPGETQYF
TRBJ2-3 TRBV29-1 . . TGCAGCGTTGCGTCGGCGGGTAGCACAGATACGCAGTATTTT CSVASAGSTDTQYF
TRBJ2-5 TRBV5-4 . TRBD1 TGTGCCAGCAGGCGGACAGGGGGTTTAAAGACCCAGTACTTC CASRRTGGLKTQYF
TRBJ2-1 TRBV27 . TRBD1 TGTGCCAGCAGTTTAACCGGGACAGGGCCCGGCAATGAGCAGTTCTTC CASSLTGTGPGNEQFF
TRBJ1-4 TRBV5-1 once . TGCGCCAGCAGCTTGGAAGGGGGTCGTGAAAAACTGTTTTTT CASSLEGGREKLFF
TRBJ2-5 TRBV5-4 . TRBD2 TGTGCCAGCAGCGCCGGGCTAGCGGGCCCAGAGACCCAGTACTTC CASSAGLAGPETQYF
TRBJ1-1 TRBV3-1/TRBV3-2 . TRBD1 TGTGCCAGCAGCCGGACAGGGGGCCGGAACACTGAAGCTTTCTTT CASSRTGGRNTEAFF
TRBJ2-7 TRBV7-2 . . TGTGCCAGCAGCTTAGGGAAGCGCGCGGTTGGACAGCTCTACGAGCAGTACTTC CASSLGKRAVGQLYEQYF
TRBJ2-7 TRBV5-1 . TRBD1 TGCGCCAGCAGCTTTGAGAGACAGGGGACGAGCGAGCAGTACTTC CASSFERQGTSEQYF
TRBJ1-6 TRBV7-2 . TRBD1 TGTGCCAGCAGCTTAGGCTACAGGGGCCTGCCCCTCCACTTT CASSLGYRGLPLHF
TRBJ1-1 TRBV28 . . TGTGCCAGCAGTTTAGGTAGGCGGGGTCTCACTGAAGCTTTCTTT CASSLGRRGLTEAFF
TRBJ2-5 TRBV28 few . TGTGCCAGCAGCCCAGGGTACGGGGAGACCCAGTACTTC CASSPGYGETQYF
TRBJ1-6 TRBV3-1/TRBV3-2 once . TGTGCCAGCAGCCTCACTTCGGGGAATTCACCCCTCCACTTT CASSLTSGNSPLHF
TRBJ2-1 TRBV29-1 . . TGCAGCGTTGAACCCCCAGAAAGCAATGAGCAGTTCTTC CSVEPPESNEQFF
TRBJ2-5 TRBV6-5 . . TGTGCCAGCAGTTACTCGGGACTTTTAGGGCAAGAGACCCAGTACTTC CASSYSGLLGQETQYF
TRBJ2-2 TRBV5-1 . . TGCGCCAGCAGCCTGGACAGCCTGAACACCGGGGAGCTGTTTTTT CASSLDSLNTGELFF
TRBJ1-5 TRBV28 few TRBD1 TGTGCCAGCGGGGACAGGGGGATGGTAGGAAATCAGCCCCAGCATTTT CASGDRGMVGNQPQHF
TRBJ1-2 TRBV28 . . TGTGCCAGCAGGCCGTCACTTGGGGCAGGCGGCTACACCTTC CASRPSLGAGGYTF
TRBJ1-1 TRBV5-5 . TRBD1 TGTGCCAGCACCATTCCAGGGGGCACTGAAGCTTTCTTT CASTIPGGTEAFF
TRBJ1-2 TRBV2 . TRBD1 TGTGCCAGCAGGCCTCCGGGACAGTTCTATGGCTACACCTTC CASRPPGQFYGYTF
TRBJ2-6 TRBV2 . TRBD1 TGTGCCAGCAGTGGGGGGGACAGGGGATACTCTGGGGCCAACGTCCTGACTTTC CASSGGDRGYSGANVLTF
TRBJ2-3 TRBV9 . TRBD2 TGTGCCAGCAGCGAGAGACTCGGGATAGCGGGGTACAATACGCAGTATTTT CASSERLGIAGYNTQYF
TRBJ1-5 TRBV7-9 . TRBD1 TGTGCCAGCAGCTTAGGATCAGGGGGATTTAGCAATCAGCCCCAGCATTTT CASSLGSGGFSNQPQHF
TRBJ2-5 TRBV7-6 . TRBD2 TGTGCCAGCAGCTTAGCGGGGGGGCAAGAGACCCAGTACTTC CASSLAGGQETQYF
TRBJ1-5 TRBV27 . . TGTGCCAGCAGTTTAGGAGGGAGTGGAAATCAGCCCCAGCATTTT CASSLGGSGNQPQHF
TRBJ1-1 TRBV29-1 . . TGCAGCGTTGGTCGCCAGTTGAACACTGAAGCTTTCTTT CSVGRQLNTEAFF
TRBJ1-3 TRBV3-1/TRBV3-2 . . TGTGCCAGCAGCCAAGGGGGGCCCTCTCTGGGAAACACCATATATTTT CASSQGGPSLGNTIYF